The present TCR beta chain was sequenced within a study of blood T cell repertoires in COVID-19 (dated by TCRdb to the early 2020s). With respect to the entire study: The collaborator samples originated in the United States, Italy and Spain and spanned the acute and convalescent phases of COVID-19. Sample metadata almost always included a de-identified subject ID, COVID-19 status, age in years and sex. The repertoires were released in a freely available public database intended as a resource for research on the immune response to SARS-CoV-2. The material from the prospective study consisted of cDNA or gDNA derived from T cells, B-cell-depleted T cells, or PBMCs. Deeply sampled blood TCRbeta repertoires from subjects exposed to, actively infected with, or recovered from COVID-19 were included in the dataset. Where HLA class I and class II types were available, the types were taken from metadata supplied by the sample provider, not from assay-based typing. Samples came from the ongoing ImmuneRACE study (first 160 participants) plus 1,254 subjects from 6 global collaborators.

TCRbeta CDR3 regions were amplified from genomic DNA using the immunoSEQ Assay, a bias-controlled multiplex PCR. Concerning the study's data processing: The number of nucleated cells in each sample was estimated by amplification of reference gene primers within the assay. To quantify the absolute abundance of each unique TCRbeta CDR3 rearrangement, sequence reads were collapsed and filtered. Productive Simpson clonality was computed per sample as the square root of Simpson's diversity index over productive rearrangements. Imported from immuneACCESS, the table was reduced by TCRdb to in-frame sequences with V and J called. These copies leave out some clones; in studies compared against another copy, an unresolved V gene accounts for under half, and the cause of the remainder is not known. V, J and clone size are those of that table, while D and trimming were read from the DNA. This sample has about 360,000 clones in its table, and nearly 90% of those were observed once. Roughly 1.9% of the sample lies in the top ten.

Participants in the prospective study were aged roughly 18 to 100 years, lived in about two dozen United States geographic areas, and enrolled through a virtual design. To assign participants to cohorts, the prospective study relied on clinical history that participants themselves reported in a screening survey and a study questionnaire. In the prospective study, mobile phlebotomists collected whole blood, serum and a nasopharyngeal or oropharyngeal swab from each participant. Prospective study participants could optionally give additional blood draws and questionnaires over an approximately two-month period. Before DNA extraction, blood samples from the prospective study were shipped at room temperature or frozen. For CDR1 and CDR2, the germline V gene (reference sequence) lists SGHNT and YYREEE. Counted from cysteine to phenylalanine, this CDR3 has 13 amino acids. This entry keeps only the CDR3 DNA: 39 bases, framed from base 1. V and J are truncated by 4 bases and 6 bases respectively, leaving an intervening sequence of 11 bases.

The paper's findings and limits, for the study overall: How much clinical and demographic metadata was included differed by source and by participant, and the metadata was provided uncurated.

With regard to this clone: The target of this receptor is not known. Base qualities are missing; no much larger clone stands one base away.

The sequence is built from TRBV5-4 and TRBJ2-1; TRBD2 could be the D gene, as 7 bases match. The sample was PBMCs or T cells enriched from blood (not recorded which). This TCR came from a woman aged 40 to 50 with acute COVID-19. The sequence in DNA is TGTGCCAGCAGCAGGAGGGGGGGCAATGAGCAGTTCTTC. Its protein is CASSRRGGNEQFF.